The next 5 T cell receptor beta chains were all read from a single sample in a study of blood T cell repertoires in COVID-19. Using immunoSEQ multiplex PCR, the repertoire was profiled, and TCRdb retains in-frame clones only, with some absent. The sample lists a few hundred thousand clones, 80% occurring once. The sample consisted of peripheral blood. The receptors were sampled from a woman in her seventies with acute or convalescent COVID-19.

The chain is built from TRBV7-2 and TRBJ1-4; D is undetermined. The CDR3 has 15 amino acids. Germline CDR1 SGHTA, CDR2 FQGNSA. The ends were cut back, 3 bases at V and 4 bases at J, with 12 bases in the middle. The chain's CDR3 is CASSFPSLGNEKLFF. CDR3 nucleotide sequence: TGTGCCAGCAGCTTCCCTAGTCTTGGTAATGAAAAACTGTTTTTT.

This chain connects TRBV6-6 to TRBJ2-1; 7 bases map to TRBD1. This CDR3 is built from 16 residues. The V gene's germline CDR1 is MNHNY and CDR2 SVGAGI (reference sequence). V trimming: 6 bases; J trimming: 0 bases; junction bases outside the gene matches: 8. The CDR3 here is CASRTTGASSYNEQFF. The CDR3 bases are TGTGCCAGCAGGACTACAGGGGCGAGCTCCTACAATGAGCAGTTCTTC.

V gene TRBV10-3 combines with J gene TRBJ2-4; D perhaps matches TRBD1 (7 bases). CDR3 length equals 16 residues. Germline values: CDR1 ENHRY, CDR2 SYGVKD. Trimming removed 3 bases at V and 6 bases at J, with 18 bases between. The CDR3 DNA sequence: TGTGCCATCAGTGATCCGAGTGCAGGGGGGAGAAACATTCAGTACTTC. Translated, it gives CAISDPSAGGRNIQYF.

The gene calls are TRBV5-1 and TRBJ2-3; D not certain. The CDR3 covers 16 residues. Germline V CDR1 and CDR2: SGHRS, YFSETQ. V lost 0 bases, J lost 4 bases, and 15 bases lay in between. The CDR3 loop reads CASSLVSQYPPDTQYF. As DNA, the CDR3 is TGCGCCAGCAGCTTGGTATCCCAGTATCCGCCAGATACGCAGTATTTT. The whole variable domain, remainder taken from reference TRBV5-1 and TRBJ2-3, is KAGVTQTPRYLIKTRGQQVTLSCSPISGHRSVSWYQQTPGQGLQFLFEYFSETQRNKGNFPGRFSGRQFSNSRSEMNVSTLELGDSALYLCASSLVSQYPPDTQYFGPGTRLTVL.

The chain links TRBV5-1 to TRBJ1-6; D might be TRBD1 (6 bases). Germline assignment: CDR1 SGHRS and CDR2 YFSETQ. Trimming pared 5 bases from V and 7 bases from J, leaving 13 bases between. This CDR3 is built from 14 residues. CDR3 region: CASSQNTGNSPLHF. Written as DNA, the CDR3 is TGCGCCAGCAGTCAAAACACAGGGAATTCACCCCTCCACTTT.